The present T cell receptor beta chain was sequenced within a study of T cells in Graves' hyperthyroidism and ophthalmopathy. Background on the study: Prior to any treatment, at the point of initial diagnosis, peripheral blood was collected.

RNA transcripts provided the source from which TCR beta CDR3 regions were amplified. The HTBI set primed first-round TCR CDR3 RT-PCR. MiXCR, run by TCRdb on the multiplex PCR reads, gives a single entry per CDR3 protein. The sample holds 300,000 to 400,000 distinct CDR3 sequences, roughly 23% seen once. Ten or more counts support this clonotype. Its antigen remains unknown. Trimming at V came to 2 bases and at J to 4 bases, leaving 7 bases not matched to a gene. This CDR3 region has 15 residues. The germline gives CDR1 LGHDT, CDR2 YNNKEL (reference sequence). Regarding the study as a whole: Blood samples included most of the expanded thyroid clonotypes exceeding 0.001.

Patients aged 18 to 65 had newly diagnosed hyperthyroidism that had lasted under 2 months. Based on clinical symptoms, serum thyroxine and TRAb, thyroid ultrasound and orbital computed tomography, diagnoses were reached. Input material: blood. The clonotype comes from a woman between 45 and 65 years old with Graves' hyperthyroidism. The chain carries TRBV3-1 and TRBJ2-5; 7 bases agree with TRBD1. In DNA form, the CDR3 reads TGTGCCAGCAGCCAACGACAGGGCGTGGGAGAGACCCAGTACTTC. Its protein product is CASSQRQGVGETQYF.